The rows below give T cell receptor beta chains drawn from one sample of a study of T cell responses to AZD1222 COVID-19 vaccine. Some clones are missing from TCRdb's copy, which holds only in-frame ones; the method was immunoSEQ multiplex PCR. There are about 150,000 clones in the sample; 92% occur only once, and less than 2.5% lies in the top ten. Sample: peripheral blood, taken on day 0 of AZD1222 vaccination. These receptor sequences come from an adult in good health. Both conserved end residues are part of each CDR3.

CDR3,J,V
CASSQVDGETQYF,TRBJ2-5,TRBV4-3
CASSSGGTSYNEQFF,TRBJ2-1,TRBV6-5
CATSSTRQGGTLNSPLHF,TRBJ1-6,TRBV15
CSVAGGSNEKLFF,TRBJ1-4,TRBV29-1
CASSQDRVEAFF,TRBJ1-1,TRBV4-2
CASSFGTSGGNEQYF,TRBJ2-7,TRBV7-2
CASSQGTGNYEQYF,TRBJ2-7,TRBV4-3
CSVGMAGELFF,TRBJ2-2,TRBV29-1
CASSFVASYNSPLHF,TRBJ1-6,TRBV7-2
CASSLGANTGELFF,TRBJ2-2,TRBV7-9
CASSKRFGDQRIEKLFF,TRBJ1-4,TRBV21-1
CASSGAAIQETQYF,TRBJ2-5,TRBV2
CASSQFQGRSYGYTF,TRBJ1-2,TRBV3-1/TRBV3-2
CASSLSGIEGEQYF,TRBJ2-7,TRBV7-3